The next 19 T cell receptor beta chains were all read from a single sample in a study of OX40 agonist ivuxolimab in advanced cancers. Profiled with immunoSEQ multiplex PCR; TCRdb holds only in-frame clones, not every one. Of 25,000 to 40,000 clones in the sample, roughly 84% were seen once. Sample: CD4+ or CD8+ T cells sorted from blood, taken in a trial of the OX40 agonist ivuxolimab. These receptors originate from an adult with an advanced solid tumor such as melanoma, head and neck, liver or kidney cancer.

The chain carries TRBV2 and TRBJ1-2, with 9 bases that match TRBD1. CDR1 SNHLY and CDR2 FYNNEI come from the germline V gene. The V gene end was trimmed by 7 bases and the J gene end by 5 bases; junction bases not matched to a gene: 11. This CDR3 comprises 15 residues. The CDR3 spells CASNPATGGIYGYTF. The DNA for the CDR3 is TGTGCCAGCAACCCTGCGACAGGGGGGATATATGGCTACACCTTC. The complete variable domain, with remaining parts taken from reference TRBV2 and TRBJ1-2, reads EPEVTQTPSHQVTQMGQEVILRCVPISNHLYFYWYRQILGQKVEFLVSFYNNEISEKSEIFDDQFSVERPDGSNFTLKIRSTKLEDSAMYFCASNPATGGIYGYTFGSGTRLTVV.

The rearrangement uses TRBV7-2 and TRBJ1-1; D unresolved. Germline loops: CDR1 SGHTA, CDR2 FQGNSA. V lost 1 base and J 3 bases, leaving 3 bases between the germline ends. The CDR3 has 12 residues. In DNA form, the CDR3 reads TGTGCCAGCAGCTTAGATGACACTGAAGCTTTCTTT. Its translation: CASSLDDTEAFF. Based on the CDR3 plus reference TRBV7-2 and TRBJ1-1, the full variable domain is GAGVSQSPSNKVTEKGKDVELRCDPISGHTALYWYRQSLGQGLEFLIYFQGNSAPDKSGLPSDRFSAERTGGSVSTLTIQRTQQEDSAVYLCASSLDDTEAFFGQGTRLTVV.

This chain links TRBV7-9 with TRBJ2-5, with no clear D. The better agreement between TRBJ2-7 and the DNA end casts doubt on the J call. The CDR3 is 12 residues long. The germline gives CDR1 SEHNR, CDR2 FQNEAQ (reference sequence). The CDR3 is CASSGAGYEQYF. The DNA of the CDR3 is TGTGCCAGCAGCGGAGCAGGTTACGAGCAGTACTTC.

V gene TRBV4-1 combines with J gene TRBJ2-1; TRBD2 is a possible D gene (6 bases). CDR1 MGHRA and CDR2 YSYEKL come from the germline V gene. Trimming took off 3 bases at V and 7 bases at J, with 13 bases between the two ends. The CDR3 consists of 14 residues. CDR3: CASSQGTVGNEQFF. CDR3 in DNA: TGCGCCAGCAGCCAGGGGACTGTGGGGAATGAGCAGTTCTTC.

The rearrangement links TRBV4-2 to TRBJ2-2, with 12 bases identical to TRBD2. The V gene's germline CDR1 is LGHNA and CDR2 YNFKEQ. V lost 1 base, J lost 7 bases, and 10 bases stayed unmatched. The CDR3 spans 18 residues. CDR3 in amino acids: CASSQVLLAGGVNGELFF. As DNA, the CDR3 is TGTGCCAGCAGCCAAGTCTTACTAGCGGGAGGTGTGAACGGGGAGCTGTTTTTT.

This clone is medium-sized. This chain joins TRBV9 and TRBJ2-1; TRBD2 aligns across 10 bases. V lost 0 bases and J lost 5; bases outside the gene matches: 8. The CDR3 has 17 amino acids. CDR1 is SGDLS and CDR2 is YYNGEE in the germline V gene. As DNA, the CDR3 is TGTGCCAGCAGCGTAGGGCGTCTAGCGGGAGTCCACAATGAGCAGTTCTTC. It encodes CASSVGRLAGVHNEQFF.

This chain connects TRBV7-8 to TRBJ2-3; D remains ambiguous. Trimming took 4 bases from V and 13 from J, leaving 18 bases between them. The CDR3 loop spans 13 amino acids. CDR1 and CDR2 from the germline V gene are SGHVS and FQNEAQ. The CDR3 coding sequence is TGTGCCAGCAGCTCATCGCACGCGTATATTGAGTATTTT. It yields the protein CASSSSHAYIEYF.

This clone was recorded a few times. The genes are TRBV7-9 and TRBJ2-1; TRBD2 agrees at 7 bases. Germline V lookup: CDR1 SEHNR, CDR2 FQNEAQ (reference sequence). The CDR3 runs to 17 residues. J lost 5 bases, V lost 1 base, and 11 bases had no gene match. The CDR3 reads CASSLERAGALNNEQFF. The CDR3 DNA reads as TGTGCCAGCAGCTTAGAGCGGGCGGGAGCTTTAAACAATGAGCAGTTCTTC. Supplemented by reference TRBV7-9 and TRBJ2-1, the full variable domain reads DTGVSQNPRHKITKRGQNVTFRCDPISEHNRLYWYRQTLGQGPEFLTYFQNEAQLEKSRLLSDRFSAERPKGSFSTLEIQRTEQGDSAMYLCASSLERAGALNNEQFFGPGTRLTVL.

This clone was seen just once. The chain carries TRBV27 and TRBJ2-1, with 10 nucleotides matching TRBD2. The CDR3 is 15 residues long. Germline-derived CDR1 and CDR2 are MNHEY and SMNVEV (reference sequence). The ends lost 6 bases at V and 1 base at J; junction bases unmatched: 3. The CDR3 DNA reads TGTGCCAGCAGCCGAGCGGGAGGGTCCTACAATGAGCAGTTCTTC. It codes for CASSRAGGSYNEQFF.

V is TRBV4-1 and J is TRBJ2-7; 10 bases line up with TRBD1. The CDR3 length is 15 residues. Unmatched junction bases numbered 11, after V lost 6 bases and J lost 6 bases. In germline, CDR1 is MGHRA, CDR2 YSYEKL. CDR3 sequence: CASSMTGGDPGEQYF. The CDR3, as DNA: TGCGCCAGCAGTATGACAGGGGGCGATCCCGGCGAGCAGTACTTC.

The rearrangement joins TRBV7-2 to TRBJ1-1; no reliable D call. CDR1 is SGHTA and CDR2 is FQGNSA in the germline V gene. This CDR3 region has 17 residues. The germline V and J ends were trimmed by 4 bases and 0 bases, with 18 bases remaining between them. The CDR3: CASSSQDRPGMNTEAFF. The CDR3 nucleotides are TGTGCCAGCAGCTCCCAGGACCGACCGGGGATGAACACTGAAGCTTTCTTT.

This chain joins TRBV9 and TRBJ2-5; 10 bases match TRBD2. Trimming cost V 3 bases and J 2 bases; bases outside gene matches: 4. From germline, CDR1 is SGDLS and CDR2 YYNGEE. The CDR3 is made up of 15 amino acids. DNA for the CDR3: TGTGCCAGCAGCGATGGACTAGCGGAACAAGAGACCCAGTACTTC. Protein sequence: CASSDGLAEQETQYF.

As concerns this clone: A read error may produce the germline difference seen at one junction end. The chain couples TRBV7-7 to TRBJ2-2, with TRBD1 identical over 7 bases. The CDR3 totals 17 residues. Germline V gene data show CDR1 as SSHAT and CDR2 as FNYEAQ (reference sequence). The CDR3 sequence is CASSPTDRAPNTGELFF. CDR3 bases: TGTGCTAGCAGCCCCACCGACAGGGCCCCGAACACCGGGGAGCTGTTTTTT.

This clone was detected only a few times. The chain carries TRBV28 and TRBJ2-7; either TRBD1 or TRBD2 may fit D (5 bases each). Trimming stripped 6 bases from V and 2 bases from J, with 14 bases between. Per germline, CDR1 MDHEN and CDR2 SYDVKM. The CDR3 sequence is 14 residues long. CDR3 amino acids: CASRTLRGPYEQYF. As DNA, the CDR3 is TGTGCCAGCAGGACGTTACGGGGACCCTACGAGCAGTACTTC.

This clone came up many times. The chain employs TRBV19 and TRBJ2-7; D gene uncertain. The CDR3 has 13 amino acids. Looked up from germline, CDR1 is LNHDA and CDR2 is SQIVND (reference sequence). Trimming shortened V by 5 bases and J by 0 bases, and 8 bases separated the two germline ends. The CDR3 spells CASSLTTSYEQYF. As DNA, the CDR3 is TGTGCCAGTAGTCTCACAACCTCCTACGAGCAGTACTTC.

This chain connects TRBV4-1 to TRBJ1-5, with TRBD1 matching over 9 bases. The J segment lost 0 bases and the V segment lost 2 bases, leaving 5 bases of the junction unmatched. Germline V gives CDR1 MGHRA, CDR2 YSYEKL. The CDR3 spans 17 residues. The CDR3 nucleotides are TGCGCCAGCAGCCAAACAGGGGGCGGAGGTAGCAATCAGCCCCAGCATTTT. This codes for CASSQTGGGGSNQPQHF.

This clone is a singleton in its sample. The chain links TRBV4-3 to TRBJ2-3; 8 bases align to TRBD1. The CDR3 is 17 amino acids. Per germline, CDR1 LGHNA and CDR2 YSLEER. J was trimmed by 2 bases and V by 0 bases; bases with no gene match: 7. CDR3 amino acids: CASSQDWADRVTDTQYF. The CDR3 bases are TGCGCCAGCAGCCAAGATTGGGCGGACAGGGTCACAGATACGCAGTATTTT.

The rearrangement uses TRBV9 and TRBJ1-1; D is uncertain. The CDR3 totals 15 residues. Germline CDR1 is SGDLS and CDR2 is YYNGEE. V shed 0 bases and J shed 4 bases, with 13 bases lying between them. The CDR3 DNA reads TGTGCCAGCAGCGTAGCCGGGGTTTCCCTCACTGAAGCTTTCTTT. Encoded protein: CASSVAGVSLTEAFF.

The V call is TRBV7-3, the J call TRBJ2-1; TRBD2 might be the D (6 bases). This CDR3 has 15 residues. V lost 2 bases, J lost 3 bases, and 11 bases lay in between. Germline V gene data show CDR1 as SGHTA and CDR2 as FQGTGA. CDR3 sequence (DNA): TGTGCCAGCAGCTTATGGGGTAGCGGCTACAATGAGCAGTTCTTC. As protein: CASSLWGSGYNEQFF. Drawing the rest from reference TRBV7-3 and TRBJ2-1, the complete variable domain is GAGVSQTPSNKVTEKGKYVELRCDPISGHTALYWYRQSLGQGPEFLIYFQGTGAADDSGLPNDRFFAVRPEGSVSTLKIQRTERGDSAVYLCASSLWGSGYNEQFFGPGTRLTVL.